A selection of T cell receptor beta chains follows, all from one sample in a study of blood T cells in healthy people across ages. TCRdb used MiXCR to reprocess the 5' RACE reads, holding one entry per CDR3 protein. There are more than 650,000 distinct CDR3 sequences in the sample; about 20% occur only once, and roughly a fifth lies in the top ten. Material for sequencing was blood. The source of these receptors is a man between 70 and 80 years old in good health. Each CDR3 is given with its conserved first and last residue. Each record gives: CDR3 length, V gene, J gene, CDR3 protein.

len: 15
v_gene: TRBV12-5
j_gene: TRBJ1-2
CDR3aa: CASGFPPGGQSGYTF

len: 15
v_gene: TRBV7-3
j_gene: TRBJ2-1
CDR3aa: CASSFDGQSYNEQFF

len: 16
v_gene: TRBV4-1
j_gene: TRBJ2-7
CDR3aa: CASSQEWADHSYEQYF

len: 15
v_gene: TRBV19
j_gene: NA
CDR3aa: CASSSSGTGDHEQYF

len: 13
v_gene: TRBV20-1
j_gene: TRBJ1-2
CDR3aa: CSASRQGAVGYTF

len: 12
v_gene: TRBV3-1
j_gene: TRBJ1-4
CDR3aa: CASSQVKGLLFF

len: 13
v_gene: TRBV13
j_gene: TRBJ2-7
CDR3aa: CASSTTSSYEQYF

len: 12
v_gene: TRBV27
j_gene: TRBJ1-6
CDR3aa: CASTGGYSPLHF

len: 14
v_gene: TRBV10-1
j_gene: TRBJ2-5
CDR3aa: CASSNFGAGETQYF

len: 16
v_gene: TRBV2
j_gene: TRBJ2-4
CDR3aa: CASSPTQILAKNIQYF

len: 15
v_gene: TRBV11-3
j_gene: TRBJ2-1
CDR3aa: CASGSGPSSYNEQFF